The next 22 T cell receptor beta chains were all read from a single sample in a study of cytomegalovirus exposure and HLA in healthy donors (dated by TCRdb to the late 2010s). The protocol used for the library was the immunoSEQ multiplex PCR assay. The multiplex PCR relied on a mix of 60 forward primers for TCR Vbeta segments and 13 reverse primers for TCR Jbeta segments. The clones in this table, taken by TCRdb from immuneACCESS, are in-frame only. Not every clone is retained; where verified, under half of the shortfall comes from an unresolved V gene, and the cause of the rest is unknown. The sample table records fewer than 300,000 clones; approximately 90% of these occur just once. Almost 4% of the sample is held by the ten biggest clonotypes. What was sequenced was PBMCs. The receptors come from a middle-aged man in good health and CMV-seropositive.

The chain combines TRBV11-1 with TRBJ1-1; 9 nucleotides agree with TRBD1. Germline loops: CDR1 SGHAT, CDR2 FQDESV (reference sequence). The V gene end was trimmed by 2 bases and the J gene end by 4 bases; junction bases not matched to a gene: 5. CDR3 length: 15 amino acids. The CDR3 reads CASSLQDRGFTEAFF. Written as DNA, the CDR3 is TGTGCCAGCAGCTTACAGGACAGGGGTTTCACTGAAGCTTTCTTT.

The chain carries TRBV27 and TRBJ2-3, with a possible D match to TRBD2 (5 bases). The germline V and J ends were trimmed by 4 bases and 5 bases, with 10 bases remaining between them. The length of the CDR3 is 13 residues. Germline values: CDR1 MNHEY, CDR2 SMNVEV (reference sequence). The CDR3 coding sequence is TGTGCCAGCAGTTATATCGGGGAAGATACGCAGTATTTT. Encoded protein: CASSYIGEDTQYF.

The chain carries TRBV5-4 and TRBJ2-7; 11 nucleotides match TRBD2. The CDR3 contains 15 residues. The germline V gene encodes CDR1 SGHNT and CDR2 YYREEE (reference sequence). V trimming: 2 bases; J trimming: 5 bases; junction bases outside the gene matches: 6. CDR3 DNA: TGTGCCAGCAGCTTAGAACTAGCGGGAGTGAACGAGCAGTACTTC. Translating gives CASSLELAGVNEQYF.

The V gene is TRBV7-2, the J gene TRBJ1-2; tentatively, D is TRBD1 (5 bases). Trimming cost V 5 bases and J 0 bases, with 13 bases left between them. CDR3 length equals 15 residues. The V gene's germline CDR1 is SGHTA and CDR2 FQGNSA. Here the CDR3 DNA reads TGTGCCAGCAGCCGACAGCCAAATCCTAACTATGGCTACACCTTC. Amino acid sequence: CASSRQPNPNYGYTF.

The chain uses TRBV7-3 and TRBJ1-5, with D perhaps TRBD1 (5 bases). The ends were cut back, 2 bases at V and 7 bases at J, with 12 bases in the middle. CDR1 is SGHTA, CDR2 FQGTGA, per germline. The CDR3 length is 14 residues. CDR3 nucleotides: TGTGCCAGCAGCTTAGACGGAGCAGGGCAGCCCCAGCATTTT. It yields the protein CASSLDGAGQPQHF.

This clone was recorded many times. This sequence joins TRBV6-1 and TRBJ2-5; D is unclear. This CDR3 has 14 amino acids. Trimming removed 7 bases from V and 0 bases from J, with 12 bases in between. Germline values: CDR1 MNHNS, CDR2 SASEGT. The CDR3 here is CASKWSAYQETQYF. In nucleotides, the CDR3 is TGTGCCAGCAAGTGGTCAGCGTACCAAGAGACCCAGTACTTC.

J is TRBJ2-2 and V is TRBV7-8; tentatively, D is TRBD2 (6 bases). Per germline, CDR1 SGHVS and CDR2 FQNEAQ. The V and J ends lost 6 bases and 4 bases respectively, with 15 bases between them. The CDR3 consists of 15 residues. CDR3 sequence reads: CASSSVGGSTGELFF. CDR3 bases: TGTGCCAGCAGTTCGGTGGGAGGTAGCACCGGGGAGCTGTTTTTT.

The chain joins TRBV11-2 to TRBJ2-7; D might be TRBD1 (5 bases). The germline V and J ends were trimmed by 3 bases and 3 bases, with 9 bases remaining between them. Germline lookup yields CDR1 SGHAT and CDR2 FQNNGV. The CDR3 loop spans 13 amino acids. The CDR3 region has the DNA TGTGCCAGCAGCTTCACAGGCTACTACGAGCAGTACTTC. Translating it yields CASSFTGYYEQYF. The full variable domain, with the rest looked up from reference TRBV11-2 and TRBJ2-7, is EAGVAQSPRYKIIEKRQSVAFWCNPISGHATLYWYQQILGQGPKLLIQFQNNGVVDDSQLPKDRFSAERLKGVDSTLKIQPAKLEDSAVYLCASSFTGYYEQYFGPGTRLTVT.

The chain has TRBV29-1 and TRBJ2-1; TRBD2 agrees at 12 bases. With V trimmed by 6 bases and J by 3 bases, 6 bases remained unmatched. The germline CDR1 and CDR2 sequences are SQVTM and ANQGSEA. The CDR3 consists of 15 residues. This CDR3 is CSVTGLAGIYNEQFF. The DNA for the CDR3 is TGCAGCGTCACAGGACTAGCGGGAATCTACAATGAGCAGTTCTTC.

The genes are TRBV18 and TRBJ1-5; TRBD1 agrees at 10 bases. The trim removed 5 bases at V and 6 bases at J, leaving 4 bases unmatched. The CDR3 has 14 amino acids. Looked up from germline, CDR1 is KGHSH and CDR2 is LQKENI. This chain's CDR3 is CASSYRQGAQPQHF. In DNA, the CDR3 is TGTGCCAGCTCATACAGACAGGGGGCTCAGCCCCAGCATTTT.

The chain employs TRBV7-9 and TRBJ1-2, with D perhaps TRBD1 (6 bases). The CDR3 is made up of 15 amino acids. V shed 5 bases and J shed 4 bases, with 17 bases lying between them. Germline V gene sequence: CDR1 SEHNR, CDR2 FQNEAQ (reference sequence). The chain's CDR3 is CASSAGTPEAYGYTF. CDR3 in DNA: TGTGCCAGCAGCGCCGGGACACCGGAGGCCTATGGCTACACCTTC.

V usage is TRBV19 and J usage is TRBJ2-3; 14 bases map to TRBD2. Trimming took 7 bases from V and 4 from J; bases not matched to a gene: 10. Germline CDR1 LNHDA, CDR2 SQIVND (reference sequence). The CDR3 is 17 amino acids. DNA of the CDR3: TGTGCCAGTACCAACGACCCGGGACTAGCGGGAGCAGATACGCAGTATTTT. Its protein product is CASTNDPGLAGADTQYF.

The J gene is TRBJ2-7, the V gene TRBV4-1; 7 bases match TRBD1. The CDR3 contains 15 residues. The germline gives CDR1 MGHRA, CDR2 YSYEKL. V lost 3 bases and J lost 0; bases outside the gene matches: 5. CDR3 loop: CASSHRDSSSYEQYF. The DNA of the CDR3 is TGCGCCAGCAGCCATCGGGACAGTTCCTCCTACGAGCAGTACTTC.

The chain employs TRBV21-1 and TRBJ2-3; no check of the table's D call, TRBD2, against the DNA was made. TRBV21-1 is noted as a pseudogene. The CDR3 extends over 16 amino acids. CDR3 in DNA: TGTGCCAGCAGCAAAGCTGGGGACTACCGCACAGATACGCAGTATTTT. Translation: CASSKAGDYRTDTQYF.

The chain is built from TRBV6-5 and TRBJ2-7; the match to TRBD1 covers 8 bases. The germline V gene has CDR1 MNHEY and CDR2 SVGAGI. V was clipped by 6 bases and J by 3 bases; unmatched bases: 10. The length of the CDR3 is 15 residues. Here the CDR3 DNA reads TGTGCCAGCAGCCGGGACAGGAAGAGCTTCTACGAGCAGTACTTC. Translating it yields CASSRDRKSFYEQYF.

The rearrangement joins TRBV11-3 to TRBJ2-1, with 9 bases aligning to TRBD1. The J segment lost 4 bases and the V segment lost 5 bases, leaving 9 bases of the junction unmatched. The CDR3 loop spans 16 amino acids. Per the germline V gene, CDR1 is SGHNT and CDR2 is YENEEA. In nucleotides, the CDR3 is TGTGCCAGCAGCGTCCGGGACAGGGCGGAGTACAATGAGCAGTTCTTC. It codes for CASSVRDRAEYNEQFF.

A note on this clone: This sample also contains other DNA sequences that code for the same CDR3. The rearrangement links TRBV7-6 to TRBJ2-7; 8 bases match TRBD1. Germline V CDR1 and CDR2: SGHVS, FNYEAQ. V shed 4 bases, J shed 4 bases, and the junction held 6 bases outside the gene matches. The CDR3 extends over 14 amino acids. The CDR3 region has the DNA TGTGCCAGCAGCTCTGGGACAGGAGGGTACGAGCAGTACTTC. Translating gives CASSSGTGGYEQYF. Looking up the rest from reference TRBV7-6 and TRBJ2-7 gives the full variable domain: GAGVSQSPRYKVTKRGQDVALRCDPISGHVSLYWYRQALGQGPEFLTYFNYEAQQDKSGLPNDRFSAERPEGSISTLTIQRTEQRDSAMYRCASSSGTGGYEQYFGPGTRLTVT.

The rearrangement uses TRBV7-7 and TRBJ2-1; 9 nucleotides agree with TRBD2. Per the germline V gene, CDR1 is SSHAT and CDR2 is FNYEAQ (reference sequence). The J segment lost 5 bases and the V segment lost 3 bases, leaving 2 bases of the junction unmatched. CDR3 length: 14 amino acids. The CDR3 DNA is TGTGCCAGCAGCTTGGCTAGCGGGAACAATGAGCAGTTCTTC. This codes for CASSLASGNNEQFF. Using reference TRBV7-7 and TRBJ2-1 for the parts outside the CDR3, the full variable domain is GAGVSQSPRYKVTKRGQDVTLRCDPISSHATLYWYQQALGQGPEFLTYFNYEAQPDKSGLPSDRFSAERPEGSISTLTIQRTEQRDSAMYRCASSLASGNNEQFFGPGTRLTVL.

The gene calls are TRBV30 and TRBJ1-2; D not resolved. This CDR3 contains 11 residues. Germline V CDR1 and CDR2: GTSNPN, SVGIG (reference sequence). Between the trimmed V and J ends, which lost 0 bases and 8 bases, there was a span of 7 bases. The CDR3 spells CAWSVGGGYTF. The CDR3, as DNA: TGTGCCTGGAGTGTAGGCGGGGGCTACACCTTC. The variable domain in full, completed from reference TRBV30 and TRBJ1-2, reads SQTIHQWPATLVQPVGSPLSLECTVEGTSNPNLYWYRQAAGRGLQLLFYSVGIGQISSEVPQNLSASRPQDRQFILSSKKLLLSDSGFYLCAWSVGGGYTFGSGTRLTVV.

The rearrangement uses TRBV21-1 and TRBJ2-7; the table's D call of TRBD1 was not tested on the DNA. TRBV21-1 is annotated as a pseudogene. The CDR3 covers 14 residues. This CDR3 reads CASSKDRGPYEQYF. The CDR3 nucleotides read TGTGCCAGCAGCAAAGACAGGGGGCCCTACGAGCAGTACTTC.

V gene TRBV28 combines with J gene TRBJ2-2; D unresolved. The V end was cut by 3 bases, the J end by 5 bases, with 10 bases between. This CDR3 has 14 amino acids. CDR1 and CDR2 from the germline V gene are MDHEN and SYDVKM. CDR3 protein: CASSLFSGTGELFF. The CDR3 nucleotides are TGTGCCAGCAGTTTGTTCTCAGGTACCGGGGAGCTGTTTTTT. The full variable domain, rest sourced from reference TRBV28 and TRBJ2-2, is DVKVTQSSRYLVKRTGEKVFLECVQDMDHENMFWYRQDPGLGLRLIYFSYDVKMKEKGDIPEGYSVSREKKERFSLILESASTNQTSMYLCASSLFSGTGELFFGEGSRLTVL.

J is TRBJ1-1 and V is TRBV4-3; D is undetermined. V was clipped by 2 bases and J by 4 bases, with 14 bases between them. Germline values: CDR1 LGHNA, CDR2 YSLEER. The CDR3 consists of 15 residues. In DNA, the CDR3 is TGCGCCAGCAGCCAACGGCTTGGGAGGGCCACTGAAGCTTTCTTT. Residues: CASSQRLGRATEAFF.